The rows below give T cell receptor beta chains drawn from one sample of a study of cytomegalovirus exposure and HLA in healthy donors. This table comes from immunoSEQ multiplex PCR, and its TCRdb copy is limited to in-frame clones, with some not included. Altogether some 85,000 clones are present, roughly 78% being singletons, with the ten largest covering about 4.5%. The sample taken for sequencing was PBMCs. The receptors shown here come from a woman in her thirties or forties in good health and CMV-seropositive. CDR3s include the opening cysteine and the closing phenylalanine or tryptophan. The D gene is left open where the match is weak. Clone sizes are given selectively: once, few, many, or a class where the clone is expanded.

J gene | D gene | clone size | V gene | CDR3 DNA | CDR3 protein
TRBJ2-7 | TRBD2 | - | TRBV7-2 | TGTGCCAGCAGGGATTGGAGCGGGAGCAGCTCCTACGAGCAGTACTTC | CASRDWSGSSSYEQYF
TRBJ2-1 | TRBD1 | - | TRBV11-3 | TGTGCCAGCAGTCAAAGGACAGGGGGCTACAATGAGCAGTTCTTC | CASSQRTGGYNEQFF
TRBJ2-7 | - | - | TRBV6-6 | TGTGCCAGCAGTTACTCGTTCCGTTACGAGCAGTACTTC | CASSYSFRYEQYF
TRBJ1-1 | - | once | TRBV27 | TGTGCCAGCAGTGCGGGGAGCATGAACACTGAAGCTTTCTTT | CASSAGSMNTEAFF
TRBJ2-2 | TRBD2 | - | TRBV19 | TGTGCCAGCGTCAATCCGGGACTAACGACCGGGGAGCTGTTTTTT | CASVNPGLTTGELFF
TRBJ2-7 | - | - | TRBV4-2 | TGTGCCAGCAGCCTTGAAATGGGGAGCCCCAACTACGAGCAGTACTTC | CASSLEMGSPNYEQYF
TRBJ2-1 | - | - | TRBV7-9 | TGTTCCAGCAGCCCGCCGGGAGAACGCCAGTTCTTC | CSSSPPGERQFF
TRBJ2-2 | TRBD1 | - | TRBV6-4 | TGTGCCAGCAGTGCCAAGACAGGGGGCGGTACCGGGGAGCTGTTTTTT | CASSAKTGGGTGELFF
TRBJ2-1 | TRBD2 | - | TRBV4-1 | TGCGCCAGCAGCCAAATAGCGGGAGACAATGAGCAGTTCTTC | CASSQIAGDNEQFF
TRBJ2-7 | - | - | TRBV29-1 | TGCAGCGTTGAAGATGTCGTAGATTACGAGCAGTACTTC | CSVEDVVDYEQYF
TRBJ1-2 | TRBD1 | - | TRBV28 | TGTGCCAGCAGTCCCCGGGACAGGGGAGGAGGCTACACCTTC | CASSPRDRGGGYTF
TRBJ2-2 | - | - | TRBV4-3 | TGCGCCAGCAGCCAAGGCGGGGGCGACACCGGGGAGCTGTTTTTT | CASSQGGGDTGELFF
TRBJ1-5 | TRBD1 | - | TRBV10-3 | TGTGCCATCAGTGAAACTGGGACAGGGGCTCCTAAGCCCCAGCATTTT | CAISETGTGAPKPQHF
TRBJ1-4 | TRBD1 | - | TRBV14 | TGTGCCAGCAGCCAAACCCAGGGGGATAATGAAAAACTGTTTTTT | CASSQTQGDNEKLFF
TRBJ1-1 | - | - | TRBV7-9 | TGTGCCAGCAGCTCAGAGGGGGTCGCCACTGAAGCTTTCTTT | CASSSEGVATEAFF
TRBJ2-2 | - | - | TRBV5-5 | TGTGCCAGCAGCCTGGGTCCTAGCAAGACCGGGGAGCTGTTTTTT | CASSLGPSKTGELFF
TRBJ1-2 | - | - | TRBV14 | TGTGCCAGCAGCCAAGTCCACTCTACAGGTGGCTACACCTTC | CASSQVHSTGGYTF
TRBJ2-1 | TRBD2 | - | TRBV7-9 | TGTGCCAGCAGCTTAGAGACAGGGACTAGCTTGTATGAGCAGTTCTTC | CASSLETGTSLYEQFF
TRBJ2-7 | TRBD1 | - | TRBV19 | TGTGCCAGTAGTGCCTCCACAGGGGCGGACTACGAGCAGTACTTC | CASSASTGADYEQYF
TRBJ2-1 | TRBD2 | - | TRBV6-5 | TGTGCCAGCAGTTATGACATAGCGGGAGGTTTTTATGAGCAGTTCTTC | CASSYDIAGGFYEQFF
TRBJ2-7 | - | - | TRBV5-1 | TGCGCCAGCAGCCTGAAATGGGTCCCTGGCCCTCGGAGTTACGAGCAGTACTTC | CASSLKWVPGPRSYEQYF
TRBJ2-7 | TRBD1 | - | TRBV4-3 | TGCGCCAGCAGCATAGGCGGGACAGGGGCCTACGAGCAGTACTTC | CASSIGGTGAYEQYF
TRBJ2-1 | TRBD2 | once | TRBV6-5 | TGTGCCAGCAGACTAGCGGGGAGCTCCTACAATGAGCAGTTCTTC | CASRLAGSSYNEQFF
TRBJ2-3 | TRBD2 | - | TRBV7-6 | TGTGCCAGCAGCTTGGGAGGAGCGGGATACGCAGATACGCAGTATTTT | CASSLGGAGYADTQYF
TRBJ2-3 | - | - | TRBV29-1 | TGCAGCGTTGTTGGGAGGTCCACAGATACGCAGTATTTT | CSVVGRSTDTQYF
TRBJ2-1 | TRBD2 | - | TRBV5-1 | TGCGCCAGCAGCTTGCCTAGCGGGATCGTAGATGAGCAGTTCTTC | CASSLPSGIVDEQFF
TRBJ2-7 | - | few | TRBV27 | TGTGCCAGCAGTTACGGCGGCACTGGGGAGCAGTACTTC | CASSYGGTGEQYF
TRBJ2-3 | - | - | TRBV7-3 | TGTGCCAGCAGCTCAGGACTAAACACAGATACGCAGTATTTT | CASSSGLNTDTQYF
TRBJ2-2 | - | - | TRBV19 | TGTGCCAGCCAAATGGGGGGGAACACCGGGGAGCTGTTTTTT | CASQMGGNTGELFF
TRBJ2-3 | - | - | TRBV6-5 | TGTGCCAGCAGTTACGACAAAACAGATACGCAGTATTTT | CASSYDKTDTQYF
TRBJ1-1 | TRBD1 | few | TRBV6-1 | TGTGCCAGCAGGGACAGGGGGGGAGCTTTCTTT | CASRDRGGAFF
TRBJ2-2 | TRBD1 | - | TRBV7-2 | TGTGCCAGCAGGCCAGGGACAGGACAAACCGGGGAGCTGTTTTTT | CASRPGTGQTGELFF
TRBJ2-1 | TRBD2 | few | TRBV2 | TGTGCCAGCAGTGGTAGCGGGCCGCAGTTCTTC | CASSGSGPQFF
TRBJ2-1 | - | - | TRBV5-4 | TGTGCCAGCACGGAAGGGAGCTCCTACAATGAGCAGTTCTTC | CASTEGSSYNEQFF
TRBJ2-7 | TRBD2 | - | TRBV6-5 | TGTGCCAGCAGTTACGGTCTAGCGGGAGGCGAGCAGTACTTC | CASSYGLAGGEQYF
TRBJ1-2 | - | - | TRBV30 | TGTGCCTGGAGTTTACAGGGCCACTATGGCTACACCTTC | CAWSLQGHYGYTF
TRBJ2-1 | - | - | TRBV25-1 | TGTGCCAGCAGACTCCTAGACTATGAGCAGTTCTTC | CASRLLDYEQFF
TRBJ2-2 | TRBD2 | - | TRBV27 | TGTGCCAGCAGTTTATCGGGACTAGCGGGAGAAGAAGGGGAGCTGTTTTTT | CASSLSGLAGEEGELFF
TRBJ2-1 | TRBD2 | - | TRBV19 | TGTGCCAGTAGTCTAGCGGGAGAGGGGTATCTCGACAATGAGCAGTTCTTC | CASSLAGEGYLDNEQFF
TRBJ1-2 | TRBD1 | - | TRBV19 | TGTGCCAGTAGTATAGGGTGGACAGGGACGAGCTATGGCTACACCTTC | CASSIGWTGTSYGYTF
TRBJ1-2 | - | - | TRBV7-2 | TGTGCCAGCAGCTTTGGCTCAGGGTGGGATGGCTACACCTTC | CASSFGSGWDGYTF
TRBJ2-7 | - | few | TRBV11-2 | TGTGCCAGCAGCGAGGCGAGCTACGAGCAGTACTTC | CASSEASYEQYF
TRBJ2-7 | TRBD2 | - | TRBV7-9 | TGTGCCAGCAGTTCACTAGCGGGAGAGGCGCAGTACTTC | CASSSLAGEAQYF
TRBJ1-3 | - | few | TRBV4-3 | TGCGCCAGCAGCCAATTAACAACCTCTGGAAACACCATATATTTT | CASSQLTTSGNTIYF
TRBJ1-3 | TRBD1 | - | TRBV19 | TGTGCCAGTGACAGGGGGCGTTTAAAGGGAAACACCATATATTTT | CASDRGRLKGNTIYF
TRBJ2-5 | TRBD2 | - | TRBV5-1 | TGCGCCAGCAGCTTGCTACCGGGACTAGCGGGCCAAGAGACCCAGTACTTC | CASSLLPGLAGQETQYF
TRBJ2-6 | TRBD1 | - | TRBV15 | TGTGCCACCAGCAGACTTACAACGAGGGGGCTTCAAACTGGGGCCAACGTCCTGACTTTC | CATSRLTTRGLQTGANVLTF
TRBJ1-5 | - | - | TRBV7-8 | TGTGCCAGCAGCCCGCGTAGCAATCAGCCCCAGCATTTT | CASSPRSNQPQHF
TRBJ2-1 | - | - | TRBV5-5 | TGTGCCAGCAGTCACAGCTACAGCTCCTACAATGAGCAGTTCTTC | CASSHSYSSYNEQFF
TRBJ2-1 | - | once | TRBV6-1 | TGTGCCAGCAGTGACCGACTAGAGACCCACAATGAGCAGTTCTTC | CASSDRLETHNEQFF
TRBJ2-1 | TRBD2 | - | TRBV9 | TGTGCCAGCGGCGGGAGCTCCTACAATGAGCAGTTCTTC | CASGGSSYNEQFF
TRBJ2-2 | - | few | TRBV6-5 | TGTGCCAGCATAACTGGCACCGGGGAGCTGTTTTTT | CASITGTGELFF